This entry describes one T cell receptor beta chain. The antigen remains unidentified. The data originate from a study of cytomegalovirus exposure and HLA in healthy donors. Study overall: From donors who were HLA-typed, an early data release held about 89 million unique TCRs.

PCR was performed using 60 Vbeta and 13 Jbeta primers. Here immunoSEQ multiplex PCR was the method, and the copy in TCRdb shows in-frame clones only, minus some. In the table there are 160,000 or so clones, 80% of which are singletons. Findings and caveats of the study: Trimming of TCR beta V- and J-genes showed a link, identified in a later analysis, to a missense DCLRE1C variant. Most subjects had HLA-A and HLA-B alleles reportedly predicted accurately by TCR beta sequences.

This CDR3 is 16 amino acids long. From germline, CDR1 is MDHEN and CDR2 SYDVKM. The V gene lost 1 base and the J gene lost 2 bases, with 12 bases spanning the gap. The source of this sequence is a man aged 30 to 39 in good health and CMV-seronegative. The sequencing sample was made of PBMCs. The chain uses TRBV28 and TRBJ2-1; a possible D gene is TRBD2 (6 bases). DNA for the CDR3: TGTGCCAGCAGTTTATTGGCTAGCGACACCTACAATGAGCAGTTCTTC. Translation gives CASSLLASDTYNEQFF.